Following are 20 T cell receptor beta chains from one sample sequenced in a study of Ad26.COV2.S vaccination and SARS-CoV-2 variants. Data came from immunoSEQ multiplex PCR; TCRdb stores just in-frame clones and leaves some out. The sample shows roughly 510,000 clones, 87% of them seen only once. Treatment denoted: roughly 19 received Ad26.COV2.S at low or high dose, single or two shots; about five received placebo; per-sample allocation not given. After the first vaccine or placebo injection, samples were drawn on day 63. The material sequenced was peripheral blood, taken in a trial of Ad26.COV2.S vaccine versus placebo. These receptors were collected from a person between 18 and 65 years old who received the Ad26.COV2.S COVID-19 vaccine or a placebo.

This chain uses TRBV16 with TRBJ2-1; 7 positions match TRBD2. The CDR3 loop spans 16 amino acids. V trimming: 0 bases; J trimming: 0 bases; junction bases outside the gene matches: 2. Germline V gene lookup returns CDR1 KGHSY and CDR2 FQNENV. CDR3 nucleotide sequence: TGTGCCAGCAGCCAATCTGGGAGGGGCTCCTACAATGAGCAGTTCTTC. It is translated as CASSQSGRGSYNEQFF.

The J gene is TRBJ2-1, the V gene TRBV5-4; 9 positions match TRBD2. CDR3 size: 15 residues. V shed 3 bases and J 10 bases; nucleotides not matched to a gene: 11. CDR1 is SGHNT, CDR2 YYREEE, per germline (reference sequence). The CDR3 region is CASSSGTSRGREQFF. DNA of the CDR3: TGTGCCAGCAGCTCCGGGACTAGCAGGGGTCGGGAGCAGTTCTTC. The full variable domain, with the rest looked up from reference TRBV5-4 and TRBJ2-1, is ETGVTQSPTHLIKTRGQQVTLRCSSQSGHNTVSWYQQALGQGPQFIFQYYREEENGRGNFPPRFSGLQFPNYSSELNVNALELDDSALYLCASSSGTSRGREQFFGPGTRLTVL.

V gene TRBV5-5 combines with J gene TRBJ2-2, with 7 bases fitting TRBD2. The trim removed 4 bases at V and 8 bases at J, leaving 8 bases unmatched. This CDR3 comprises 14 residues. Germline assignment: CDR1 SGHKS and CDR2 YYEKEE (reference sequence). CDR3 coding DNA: TGTGCCAGCAGCGCGTACGGGGGGTCTGGGGAGCTGTTTTTT. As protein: CASSAYGGSGELFF.

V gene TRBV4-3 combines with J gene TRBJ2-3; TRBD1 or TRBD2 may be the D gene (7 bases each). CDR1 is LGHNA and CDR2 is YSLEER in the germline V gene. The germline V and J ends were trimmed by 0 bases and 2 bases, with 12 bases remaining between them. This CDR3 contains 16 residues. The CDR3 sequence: CASSQDRGGYTDTQYF. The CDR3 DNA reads TGCGCCAGCAGCCAAGACAGGGGGGGATACACAGATACGCAGTATTTT.

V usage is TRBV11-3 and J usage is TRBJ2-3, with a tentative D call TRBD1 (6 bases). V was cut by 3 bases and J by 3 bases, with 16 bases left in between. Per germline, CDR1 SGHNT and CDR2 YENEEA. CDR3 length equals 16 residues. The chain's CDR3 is CASSLGTSGTTDTQYF. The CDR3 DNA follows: TGTGCCAGCAGCTTGGGGACATCGGGGACAACAGATACGCAGTATTTT.

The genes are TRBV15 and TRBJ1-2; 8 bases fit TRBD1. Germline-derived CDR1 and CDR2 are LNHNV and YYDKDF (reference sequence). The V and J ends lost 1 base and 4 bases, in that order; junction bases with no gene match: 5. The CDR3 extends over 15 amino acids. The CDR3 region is CATSRVGTGGYGYTF. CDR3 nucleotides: TGTGCCACCAGCAGAGTGGGGACAGGAGGCTATGGCTACACCTTC.

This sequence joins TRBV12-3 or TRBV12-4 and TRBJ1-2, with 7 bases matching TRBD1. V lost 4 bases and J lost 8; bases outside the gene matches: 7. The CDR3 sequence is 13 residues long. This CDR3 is CASSYPDRDGYTF. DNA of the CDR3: TGTGCCAGCAGTTACCCCGACAGGGACGGCTACACCTTC.

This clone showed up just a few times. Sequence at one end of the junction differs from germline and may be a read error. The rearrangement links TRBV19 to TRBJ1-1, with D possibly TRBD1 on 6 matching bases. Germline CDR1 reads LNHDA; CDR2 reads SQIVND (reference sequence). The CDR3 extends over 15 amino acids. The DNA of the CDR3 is TGTGCCAGTAGTATGGGGGCGGGACCTAACAGTGAAGCTTTCTTT. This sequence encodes CASSMGAGPNSEAFF.

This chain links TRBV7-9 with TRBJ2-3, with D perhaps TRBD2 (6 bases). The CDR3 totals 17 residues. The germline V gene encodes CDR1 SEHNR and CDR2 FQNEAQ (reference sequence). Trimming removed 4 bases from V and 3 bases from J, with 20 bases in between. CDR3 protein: CASSSPWGGTETDTQYF. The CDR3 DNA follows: TGTGCCAGCAGCTCACCTTGGGGCGGGACGGAGACAGATACGCAGTATTTT.

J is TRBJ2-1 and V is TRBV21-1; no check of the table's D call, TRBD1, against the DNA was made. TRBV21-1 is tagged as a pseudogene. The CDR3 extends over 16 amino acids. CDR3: CARRERFWDRSHEQFF. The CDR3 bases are TGTGCCAGAAGGGAACGGTTCTGGGACAGGTCCCATGAGCAGTTCTTC.

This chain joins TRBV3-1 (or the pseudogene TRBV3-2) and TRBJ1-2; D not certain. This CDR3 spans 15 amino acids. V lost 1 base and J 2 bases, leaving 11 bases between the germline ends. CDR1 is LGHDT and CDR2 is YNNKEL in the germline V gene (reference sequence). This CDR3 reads CASSQGPGSNYGYTF. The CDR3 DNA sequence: TGTGCCAGCAGCCAAGGCCCAGGATCCAACTATGGCTACACCTTC.

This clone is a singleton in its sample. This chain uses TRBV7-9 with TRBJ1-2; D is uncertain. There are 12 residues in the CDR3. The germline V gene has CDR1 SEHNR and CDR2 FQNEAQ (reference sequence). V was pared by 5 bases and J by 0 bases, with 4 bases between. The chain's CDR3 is CASSRTNYGYTF. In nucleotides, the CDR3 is TGTGCCAGCAGCCGGACTAACTATGGCTACACCTTC.

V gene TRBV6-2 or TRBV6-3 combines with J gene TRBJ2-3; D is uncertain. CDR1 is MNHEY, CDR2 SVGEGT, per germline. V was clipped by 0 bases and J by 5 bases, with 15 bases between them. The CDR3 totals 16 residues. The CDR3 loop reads CASSYSRSQNRDTQYF. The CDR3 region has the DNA TGTGCCAGCAGTTACTCGAGGAGTCAAAATCGAGATACGCAGTATTTT.

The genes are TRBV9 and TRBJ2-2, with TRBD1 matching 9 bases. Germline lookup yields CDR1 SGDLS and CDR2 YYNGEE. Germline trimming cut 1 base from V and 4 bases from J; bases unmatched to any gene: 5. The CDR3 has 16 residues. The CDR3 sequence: CASSVSGTGFTGELFF. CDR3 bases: TGTGCCAGCAGCGTAAGCGGGACAGGGTTCACCGGGGAGCTGTTTTTT.

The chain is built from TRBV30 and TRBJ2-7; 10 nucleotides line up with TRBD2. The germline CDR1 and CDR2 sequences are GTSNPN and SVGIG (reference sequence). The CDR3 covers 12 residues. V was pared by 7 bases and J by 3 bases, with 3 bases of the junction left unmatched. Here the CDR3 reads CAYRTSGYEQYF. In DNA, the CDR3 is TGTGCCTACAGGACTAGCGGCTACGAGCAGTACTTC. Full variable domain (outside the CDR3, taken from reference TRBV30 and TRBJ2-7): SQTIHQWPATLVQPVGSPLSLECTVEGTSNPNLYWYRQAAGRGLQLLFYSVGIGQISSEVPQNLSASRPQDRQFILSSKKLLLSDSGFYLCAYRTSGYEQYFGPGTRLTVT.

The CDR3 nucleotides are TGTGCCAGCAGTTACTCAGTGACAGGGGGAACTGAAGCTTTCTTT. It specifies CASSYSVTGGTEAFF. The rearrangement joins TRBV6-5 to TRBJ1-1; 9 nucleotides line up with TRBD1. V dropped 0 bases and J dropped 5; count of bases not matched to a gene: 4. The CDR3 runs 15 residues. The germline V gene encodes CDR1 MNHEY and CDR2 SVGAGI.

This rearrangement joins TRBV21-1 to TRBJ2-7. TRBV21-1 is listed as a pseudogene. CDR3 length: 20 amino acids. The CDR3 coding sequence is TGTGCCAGCAGCAAAGAGTATGTGGGACCGCTTGGGGGAAGCTCCTACGAGCAGTACTTC. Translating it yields CASSKEYVGPLGGSSYEQYF.

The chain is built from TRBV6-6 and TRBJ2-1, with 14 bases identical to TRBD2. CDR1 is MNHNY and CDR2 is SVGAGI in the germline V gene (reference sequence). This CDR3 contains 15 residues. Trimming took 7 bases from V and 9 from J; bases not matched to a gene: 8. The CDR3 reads CASTRGLAGVSEQFF. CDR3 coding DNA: TGTGCCAGCACCCGGGGACTAGCGGGAGTGAGTGAGCAGTTCTTC.

Here the CDR3 reads CASSLGGGGNEQFF. The CDR3 DNA follows: TGTGCCAGCAGCTTAGGAGGGGGAGGCAATGAGCAGTTCTTC. The V call is TRBV7-9, the J call TRBJ2-1; possibly TRBD1 or TRBD2 for D (6 bases each). This CDR3 has 14 residues. V was pared by 1 base and J by 6 bases, with 10 bases between. The germline V gene encodes CDR1 SEHNR and CDR2 FQNEAQ (reference sequence).

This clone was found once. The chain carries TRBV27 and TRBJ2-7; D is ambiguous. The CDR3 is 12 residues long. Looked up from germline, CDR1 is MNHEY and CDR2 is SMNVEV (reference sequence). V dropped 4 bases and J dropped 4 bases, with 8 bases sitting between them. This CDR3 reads CASSSFPYEQYF. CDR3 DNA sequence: TGTGCCAGCAGTTCATTCCCGTACGAGCAGTACTTC.